The TCR beta chain under discussion was sequenced for a study of a mutant IDH1 vaccine in newly diagnosed glioma. The sample's time point: week 35, safety follow-up. Vaccination comprised doses that each held 300 ug of mutant IDH1 20-mer peptide, plus topical imiquimod. Data came from immunoSEQ multiplex PCR; TCRdb stores just in-frame clones and leaves some out. This table has about 48,000 clones, about 82% appearing once. This clone was seen a single time. Its cognate antigen is unknown. The germline CDR1 and CDR2 sequences are LNHDA and SQIVND (reference sequence). Trimming pared 3 bases from V and 5 bases from J, leaving 7 bases between. The CDR3 is made up of 13 amino acids.

This sequence originates from a man aged 35-49 years with glioma. The material sequenced was PBMCs, taken from a glioma patient whose treatment included an IDH1 peptide vaccine. The V call is TRBV19, the J call TRBJ2-2, with D unclear. The DNA of the CDR3 is TGTGCCAGTAGTATCGGGCCGACCGGGGAGCTGTTTTTT. It is translated as CASSIGPTGELFF.